These T cell receptor beta chains were read from a single sample in a study of T cells expressing NK-cell markers. TCRdb processed the 5' RACE reads again and assigns one entry to each CDR3 protein, with no DNA. The sample is made up of 550,000 to 600,000 distinct CDR3 sequences, and the top ten hold around 4% of it. What was sequenced was blood T cells: a sorted CD56 or NKG2C T cell subset, CD4+ or CD8+ T cells, or bulk PBMC T cells (not recorded which). These receptor sequences come from a man aged 18-30 years in good health. CDR3s include the opening cysteine and the closing phenylalanine or tryptophan.

TRBJ1-5	TRBV29-1	14	CSGPRTDSNQPQHF
TRBJ2-7	TRBV7-9	14	CASSSLGRSYEQYF
TRBJ1-2	TRBV20-1	15	CSAAGTGGVFGGYTF
TRBJ2-6	TRBV2	13	CARLSSGANVLTF
TRBJ2-7	TRBV19	15	CASSTQGGSTYEQYF
TRBJ1-1	TRBV10-3	13	CAISGGLNTEAFF
TRBJ1-2	TRBV12-3/TRBV12-4	13	CASSLRPSVGYTF
TRBJ2-4	TRBV7-9	15	CASSLAGYTGGIQYF
TRBJ1-1	TRBV10-3	12	CAISERTAEAFF
TRBJ1-1	TRBV5-5	12	CASSLEGGLAFF
TRBJ2-3	TRBV5-5	16	CASSLTWTSFLDTQYF
TRBJ2-4	TRBV4-3	16	CASSQDLRAAKNIQYF
TRBJ2-1	TRBV11-3	12	CASSPPGQVEFF
TRBJ2-1	TRBV5-1	17	CASSKLAGGPSWNEQFF
TRBJ2-5	TRBV7-8	15	CASSPWTSGEETQYF
TRBJ1-1	TRBV20-1	12	CSARVERTYAFF
TRBJ2-7	TRBV5-6	14	CASSQTGSFNEQYF
TRBJ1-1	TRBV6-5	12	CASSGTGSEAFF
TRBJ2-1	TRBV3-1	16	CASSPGGTGGLGEQFF